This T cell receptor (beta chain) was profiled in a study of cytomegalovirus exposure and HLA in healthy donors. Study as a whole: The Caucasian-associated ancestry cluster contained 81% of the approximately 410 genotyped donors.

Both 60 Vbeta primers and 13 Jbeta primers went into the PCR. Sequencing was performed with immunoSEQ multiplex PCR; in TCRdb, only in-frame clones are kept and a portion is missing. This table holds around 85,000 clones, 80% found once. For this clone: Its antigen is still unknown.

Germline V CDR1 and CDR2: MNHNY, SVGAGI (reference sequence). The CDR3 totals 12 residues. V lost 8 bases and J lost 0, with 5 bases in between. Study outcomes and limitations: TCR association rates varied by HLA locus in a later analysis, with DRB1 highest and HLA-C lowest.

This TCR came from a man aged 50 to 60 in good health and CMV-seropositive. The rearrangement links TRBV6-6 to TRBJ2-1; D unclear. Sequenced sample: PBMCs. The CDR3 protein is CASGVSYNEQFF. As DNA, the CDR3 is TGTGCCAGCGGAGTCTCCTACAATGAGCAGTTCTTC.